This paragraph covers one TCR beta chain sequence. Germline V CDR1 and CDR2: MDHEN, SYDVKM. The CDR3 is made up of 9 amino acids. Trimming removed 8 bases at V and 5 bases at J, with 4 bases between. The record originates from a study of cytomegalovirus exposure and HLA in healthy donors. This PCR relied on a set of 60 Vbeta primers and 13 Jbeta primers. Profiled with immunoSEQ multiplex PCR; TCRdb holds only in-frame clones, not every one. The sample lists around 130,000 clones, around 81% occurring once. The sequence came from a man between 18 and 35 years old in good health and CMV-seronegative. The specimen sequenced was PBMCs. The gene calls are TRBV28 and TRBJ2-7; no firm D call. The CDR3 here is CASGHEQYF. CDR3 bases: TGTGCCAGCGGGCACGAGCAGTACTTC.